The next 4 T cell receptor beta chains were all read from a single sample in a study of T cell changes during pregnancy in multiple sclerosis. Using immunoSEQ multiplex PCR, the repertoire was profiled, and TCRdb retains in-frame clones only, with some absent. The repertoire includes around 62,000 clones, 90% of them detected once, and around 1.4% sits in the top ten. The starting material was peripheral blood, obtained in the third trimester of pregnancy. These receptor sequences come from a female donor with multiple sclerosis, enrolled in a pregnancy study.

This chain connects TRBV27 to TRBJ1-2; D is unclear. Trimming took 5 bases from V and 7 from J, leaving 26 bases between them. The CDR3 totals 17 residues. Germline V lookup: CDR1 MNHEY, CDR2 SMNVEV (reference sequence). The CDR3 nucleotides read TGTGCCAGCAGTCCGACCGACGGAGTAGGTTTCCTTACTGGCTACACCTTC. Amino acids: CASSPTDGVGFLTGYTF.

The rearrangement joins TRBV30 to TRBJ1-1; D is possibly TRBD1 (6 bases). From germline, CDR1 is GTSNPN and CDR2 SVGIG (reference sequence). The V end was cut by 2 bases, the J end by 0 bases, with 13 bases between. This CDR3 has 15 residues. The CDR3 nucleotides are TGTGCCTGGAGTAAGGGGGAGAGGATGAACACTGAAGCTTTCTTT. Its translation: CAWSKGERMNTEAFF.

V gene TRBV5-1 combines with J gene TRBJ2-5; TRBD2 is a possible D gene (6 bases). The CDR3 is 13 amino acids. Deletions cut 2 bases from V and 3 bases from J, with 8 bases between. Germline lookup yields CDR1 SGHRS and CDR2 YFSETQ. This CDR3 is CASSFPGEETQYF. In nucleotides, the CDR3 is TGCGCCAGCAGCTTTCCGGGGGAAGAGACCCAGTACTTC. Variable domain in full (rest from reference TRBV5-1 and TRBJ2-5): KAGVTQTPRYLIKTRGQQVTLSCSPISGHRSVSWYQQTPGQGLQFLFEYFSETQRNKGNFPGRFSGRQFSNSRSEMNVSTLELGDSALYLCASSFPGEETQYFGPGTRLLVL.

V and J are TRBV29-1 and TRBJ1-3; 8 bases match TRBD1. The CDR3 length is 14 residues. Germline loops: CDR1 SQVTM, CDR2 ANQGSEA. J lost 4 bases, V lost 5 bases, and 7 bases had no gene match. The CDR3, as DNA: TGCAGCGTTTCTGGACAGGGTACAGGAAACACCATATATTTT. This sequence encodes CSVSGQGTGNTIYF.